Shown below are 20 T cell receptor beta chains from a single sample sequenced in a study of T cell responses to AZD1222 COVID-19 vaccine. Sequencing used immunoSEQ multiplex PCR; TCRdb keeps in-frame clones, though not all of them. The top ten clones hold roughly a sixth of a sample with 100,000 to 150,000 clones, 88% of them seen once. The sequenced sample was peripheral blood, obtained on day 0 of MenACWY control vaccination. The receptor source for this set is an adult in good health.

This rearrangement joins TRBV15 to TRBJ2-7; 10 nucleotides agree with TRBD2. Germline trimming cut 3 bases from V and 4 bases from J; bases unmatched to any gene: 6. This CDR3 spans 15 amino acids. CDR1 LNHNV and CDR2 YYDKDF come from the germline V gene (reference sequence). The CDR3 sequence is CATSRGPAGGYEQYF. The CDR3 coding sequence is TGTGCCACCAGCAGGGGCCCAGCGGGAGGGTACGAGCAGTACTTC.

This clone was seen once. CDR3 sequence: CASSPAPPTSSYTF. As DNA, the CDR3 is TGTGCCAGCAGCCCGGCCCCACCGACCTCTAGCTACACCTTC. The chain couples TRBV11-2 to TRBJ1-2; no clear D. CDR3 length: 14 amino acids. The ends were cut back, 5 bases at V and 9 bases at J, with 19 bases in the middle. CDR1 and CDR2 (germline): SGHAT, FQNNGV.

This rearrangement joins TRBV2 to TRBJ2-5; TRBD2 agrees at 8 bases. The J segment lost 5 bases and the V segment lost 6 bases, leaving 17 bases of the junction unmatched. The CDR3 is made up of 17 amino acids. Germline CDR1 is SNHLY and CDR2 is FYNNEI. This CDR3 reads CASSEPPGTGGPETQYF. The CDR3 nucleotides read TGTGCCAGCAGCGAACCCCCGGGGACGGGAGGGCCGGAGACCCAGTACTTC.

The chain joins TRBV5-6 to TRBJ2-1; 15 positions match TRBD2. Germline CDR1 reads SGHDT; CDR2 reads YYEEEE. The CDR3 extends over 16 amino acids. The ends lost 1 base at V and 11 bases at J; junction bases unmatched: 7. The CDR3 region has the DNA TGTGCCAGCAGCTTGTACGGGACTAGCGGGAGGTCGAAGCAGTTCTTC. Protein: CASSLYGTSGRSKQFF.

The chain carries TRBV30 and TRBJ2-7, with D possibly TRBD1 on 6 matching bases. The CDR3 contains 12 residues. V was cut by 4 bases and J by 6 bases, with 13 bases left in between. CDR1 and CDR2 (germline): GTSNPN, SVGIG (reference sequence). CDR3: CAWTGDGLEQYF. CDR3 bases: TGTGCCTGGACAGGGGATGGGCTCGAGCAGTACTTC.

V usage is TRBV5-1 and J usage is TRBJ1-4; possible D gene TRBD1, 5 bases. The germline CDR1 and CDR2 sequences are SGHRS and YFSETQ. V dropped 1 base and J dropped 6 bases, with 10 bases sitting between them. The CDR3 covers 14 residues. The DNA of the CDR3 is TGCGCCAGCAGCTTGAGGGGAGGAGATGAAAAACTGTTTTTT. Protein: CASSLRGGDEKLFF.

The rearrangement links TRBV9 to TRBJ2-7, with 12 positions matching TRBD1. After removal of 4 bases from V and 4 bases from J, the junction contained 3 bases not matched to a gene. This CDR3 comprises 14 residues. Per germline, CDR1 SGDLS and CDR2 YYNGEE. DNA for the CDR3: TGTGCCAGCAGCCCGGGACAGGGGGCTTACGAGCAGTACTTC. Protein product: CASSPGQGAYEQYF.

The rearrangement links TRBV28 to TRBJ1-2, with 12 bases lining up with TRBD1. In germline, CDR1 is MDHEN, CDR2 SYDVKM. The CDR3 loop spans 16 amino acids. Trimming took 7 bases from V and 3 from J; bases not matched to a gene: 9. The CDR3 here is CASIRGDRGLDYGYTF. DNA for the CDR3: TGTGCCAGCATAAGGGGGGACAGGGGGCTTGACTATGGCTACACCTTC.

V and J are TRBV20-1 and TRBJ2-3; 12 bases agree with TRBD1. The germline V gene has CDR1 DFQATT and CDR2 SNEGSKA (reference sequence). V shed 6 bases and J 1 base; nucleotides not matched to a gene: 8. This CDR3 has 16 amino acids. This chain's CDR3 is CSASGTGGARTDTQYF. The CDR3 DNA reads as TGCAGTGCCAGTGGGACAGGGGGCGCCCGCACAGATACGCAGTATTTT.

This rearrangement joins TRBV5-6 to TRBJ2-7, with D perhaps matching TRBD1 or TRBD2 (5 bases each). V lost 3 bases and J lost 6, with 16 bases in between. The CDR3 extends over 14 amino acids. Germline assignment: CDR1 SGHDT and CDR2 YYEEEE. CDR3 protein: CASSWGRGPREQYF. CDR3 bases: TGTGCCAGCAGCTGGGGCCGGGGCCCCCGCGAGCAGTACTTC.

The CDR3 sequence is CASSLGRVTEAFF. CDR3 coding DNA: TGTGCCAGCAGCTTAGGTCGGGTTACTGAAGCTTTCTTT. The V call is TRBV11-3, the J call TRBJ1-1; unclear D gene. Germline CDR1 reads SGHNT; CDR2 reads YENEEA. V was clipped by 1 base and J by 5 bases, with 8 bases between them. The CDR3 has 13 amino acids.

The chain employs TRBV20-1 and TRBJ2-7, with D maybe TRBD1 (5 bases). The V gene's germline CDR1 is DFQATT and CDR2 SNEGSKA (reference sequence). CDR3 length: 14 residues. V lost 3 bases, J lost 1 base, and 13 bases lay in between. DNA of the CDR3: TGCAGTGCTAGTCGGACAAGGGCTTCCTACGAGCAGTACTTC. It specifies CSASRTRASYEQYF.

The chain joins TRBV5-1 to TRBJ2-7, with TRBD2 identical over 8 bases. Germline V gene lookup returns CDR1 SGHRS and CDR2 YFSETQ. The CDR3 covers 15 residues. The junction had 6 bases not matched to a gene; V was cut back by 4 bases and J by 0 bases. CDR3: CASSPPRGGSYEQYF. As DNA, the CDR3 is TGCGCCAGCAGCCCCCCTCGGGGGGGCTCCTACGAGCAGTACTTC.

This chain uses TRBV6-5 with TRBJ2-7; D unresolved. Germline CDR1 MNHEY, CDR2 SVGAGI. CDR3 length equals 12 residues. Trimming left V 5 bases short and J 4 bases short, with 9 bases between. The CDR3 reads CASSRNLYEQYF. The CDR3 DNA reads TGTGCCAGCAGTCGCAATCTTTACGAGCAGTACTTC.

This clone was counted between two and nine times. This sequence joins TRBV19 and TRBJ2-1, with TRBD1 as a possible D gene (5 bases). CDR1 LNHDA and CDR2 SQIVND come from the germline V gene (reference sequence). The CDR3 contains 14 residues. Trimming left V 1 base short and J 8 bases short, with 12 bases between. The CDR3 DNA sequence: TGTGCCAGTAGTATAGGCTGGGGCCGGGATGAGCAGTTCTTC. Its protein is CASSIGWGRDEQFF. The whole variable domain, filled in from reference TRBV19 and TRBJ2-1, reads DGGITQSPKYLFRKEGQNVTLSCEQNLNHDAMYWYRQDPGQGLRLIYYSQIVNDFQKGDIAEGYSVSREKKESFPLTVTSAQKNPTAFYLCASSIGWGRDEQFFGPGTRLTVL.

This chain links TRBV5-4 with TRBJ2-6; 10 positions agree with TRBD2. The CDR3 extends over 20 amino acids. Germline CDR1 reads SGHNT; CDR2 reads YYREEE (reference sequence). The ends lost 5 bases at V and 1 base at J; junction bases unmatched: 15. The CDR3 sequence is CASRPYPGTSDNSGANVLTF. Here the CDR3 DNA reads TGTGCCAGCAGGCCTTATCCCGGGACTAGCGATAATTCTGGGGCCAACGTCCTGACTTTC.

This chain connects TRBV15 to TRBJ1-1, with no clear D. From germline, CDR1 is LNHNV and CDR2 YYDKDF (reference sequence). CDR3 size: 14 residues. Trimming took 0 bases from V and 5 from J, leaving 10 bases between them. The CDR3 loop is CATSRDSGRTEAFF. CDR3 sequence (DNA): TGTGCCACCAGCAGAGACTCGGGGAGGACTGAAGCTTTCTTT.

The chain recombines TRBV5-1 with TRBJ2-2, with 7 bases fitting TRBD1. Germline CDR1 SGHRS, CDR2 YFSETQ. The CDR3 loop spans 14 amino acids. J lost 0 bases, V lost 6 bases, and 2 bases had no gene match. This CDR3 reads CASTGTANTGELFF. The CDR3 region has the DNA TGCGCCAGCACCGGGACAGCGAACACCGGGGAGCTGTTTTTT.

The CDR3 here is CASSISTGGETQYF. As DNA, the CDR3 is TGTGCCAGTAGTATTAGTACGGGGGGGGAGACCCAGTACTTC. V and J are TRBV19 and TRBJ2-5; 8 nucleotides match TRBD2. V gave up 3 bases and J gave up 5 bases; unmatched junction bases: 5. Germline assignment: CDR1 LNHDA and CDR2 SQIVND (reference sequence). The length of the CDR3 is 14 residues.

The gene calls are TRBV11-1 and TRBJ2-1; 11 bases agree with TRBD1. V lost 5 bases to trimming and J lost 7 bases; unmatched junction nucleotides: 7. This CDR3 is 15 amino acids long. Per germline, CDR1 SGHAT and CDR2 FQDESV (reference sequence). The CDR3 bases are TGTGCCAGCAGCCCGGGACAGGGGGTTAGGAATGAGCAGTTCTTC. Translating it yields CASSPGQGVRNEQFF.